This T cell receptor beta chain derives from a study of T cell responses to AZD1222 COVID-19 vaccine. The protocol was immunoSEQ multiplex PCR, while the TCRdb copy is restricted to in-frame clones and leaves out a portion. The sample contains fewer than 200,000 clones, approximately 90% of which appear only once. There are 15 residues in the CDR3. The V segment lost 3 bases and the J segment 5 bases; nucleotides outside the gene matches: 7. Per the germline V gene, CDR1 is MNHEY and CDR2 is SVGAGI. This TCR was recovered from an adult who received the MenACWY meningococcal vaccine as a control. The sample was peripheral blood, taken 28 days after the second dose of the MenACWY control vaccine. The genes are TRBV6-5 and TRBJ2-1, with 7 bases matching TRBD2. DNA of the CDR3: TGTGCCAGCAGTTATTCCGGACTAGTGAACAATGAGCAGTTCTTC. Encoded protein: CASSYSGLVNNEQFF.